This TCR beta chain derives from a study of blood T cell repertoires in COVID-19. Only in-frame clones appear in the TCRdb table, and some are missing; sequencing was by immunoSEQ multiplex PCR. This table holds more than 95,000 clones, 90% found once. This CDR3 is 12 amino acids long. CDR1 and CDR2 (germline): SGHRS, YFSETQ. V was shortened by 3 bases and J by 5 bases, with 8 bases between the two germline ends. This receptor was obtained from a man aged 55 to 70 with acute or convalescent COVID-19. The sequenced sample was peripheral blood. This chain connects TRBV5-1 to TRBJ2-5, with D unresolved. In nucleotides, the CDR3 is TGCGCCAGCAGCTCAGATCCCGAGACCCAGTACTTC. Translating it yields CASSSDPETQYF.